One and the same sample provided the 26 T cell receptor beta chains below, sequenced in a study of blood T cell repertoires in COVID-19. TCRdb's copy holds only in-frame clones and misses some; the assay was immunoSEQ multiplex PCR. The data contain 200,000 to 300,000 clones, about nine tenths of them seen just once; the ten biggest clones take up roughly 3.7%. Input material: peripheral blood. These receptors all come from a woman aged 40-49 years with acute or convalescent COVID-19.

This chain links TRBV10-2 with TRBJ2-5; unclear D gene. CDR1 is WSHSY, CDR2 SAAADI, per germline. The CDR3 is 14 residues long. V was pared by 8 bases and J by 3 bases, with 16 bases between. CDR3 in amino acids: CASSRFNLEETQYF. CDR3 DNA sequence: TGCGCCAGCTCGAGATTTAATCTAGAAGAGACCCAGTACTTC.

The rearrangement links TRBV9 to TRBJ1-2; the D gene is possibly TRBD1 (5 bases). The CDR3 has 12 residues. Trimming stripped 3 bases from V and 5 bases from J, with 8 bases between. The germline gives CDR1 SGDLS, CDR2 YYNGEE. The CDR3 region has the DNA TGTGCCAGCAGCGACCCAGGGTATGGCTACACCTTC. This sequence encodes CASSDPGYGYTF.

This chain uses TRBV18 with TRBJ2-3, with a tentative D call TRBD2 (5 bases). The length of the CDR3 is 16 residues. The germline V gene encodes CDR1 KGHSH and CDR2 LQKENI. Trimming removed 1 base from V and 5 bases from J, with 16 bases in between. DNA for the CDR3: TGTGCCAGCTCACCACTCAAGCGGACCTCCTTAGATACGCAGTATTTT. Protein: CASSPLKRTSLDTQYF.

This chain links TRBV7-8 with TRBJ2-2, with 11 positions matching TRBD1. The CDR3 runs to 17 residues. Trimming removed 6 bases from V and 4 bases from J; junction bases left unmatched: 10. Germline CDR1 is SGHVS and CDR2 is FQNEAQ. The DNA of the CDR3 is TGTGCCAGCAGTTTACCGGTGGACAGGGGGCGCACCGGGGAGCTGTTTTTT. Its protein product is CASSLPVDRGRTGELFF.

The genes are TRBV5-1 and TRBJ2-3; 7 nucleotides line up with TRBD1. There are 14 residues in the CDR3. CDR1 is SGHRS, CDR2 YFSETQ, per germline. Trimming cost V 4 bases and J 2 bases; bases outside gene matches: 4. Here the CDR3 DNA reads TGCGCCAGCAGCCCCGGACAGGACACAGATACGCAGTATTTT. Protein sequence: CASSPGQDTDTQYF.

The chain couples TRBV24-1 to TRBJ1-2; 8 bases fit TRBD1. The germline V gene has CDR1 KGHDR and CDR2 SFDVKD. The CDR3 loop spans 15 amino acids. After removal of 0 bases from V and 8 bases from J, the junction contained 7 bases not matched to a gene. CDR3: CATSDLSGGIGGYTF. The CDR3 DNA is TGTGCCACCAGTGATTTGTCAGGGGGCATCGGGGGCTACACCTTC.

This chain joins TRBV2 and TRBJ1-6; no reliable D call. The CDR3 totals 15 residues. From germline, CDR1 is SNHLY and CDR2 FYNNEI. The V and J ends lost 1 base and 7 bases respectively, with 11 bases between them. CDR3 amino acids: CASSEVELRNSPLHF. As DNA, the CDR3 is TGTGCCAGCAGTGAAGTGGAATTGAGGAATTCACCCCTCCACTTT.

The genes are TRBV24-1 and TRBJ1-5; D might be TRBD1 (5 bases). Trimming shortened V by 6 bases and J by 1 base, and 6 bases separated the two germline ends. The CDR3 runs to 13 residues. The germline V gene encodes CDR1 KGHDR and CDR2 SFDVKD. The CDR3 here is CATSRGSNQPQHF. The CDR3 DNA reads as TGTGCCACCAGTCGGGGGAGCAATCAGCCCCAGCATTTT.

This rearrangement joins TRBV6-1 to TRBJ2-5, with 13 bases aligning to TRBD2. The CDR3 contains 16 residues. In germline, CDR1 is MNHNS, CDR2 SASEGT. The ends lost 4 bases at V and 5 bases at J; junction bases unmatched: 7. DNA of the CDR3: TGTGCCAGCAGTGCCGTCCAGACTAGCGGGGGGGAGACCCAGTACTTC. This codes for CASSAVQTSGGETQYF.

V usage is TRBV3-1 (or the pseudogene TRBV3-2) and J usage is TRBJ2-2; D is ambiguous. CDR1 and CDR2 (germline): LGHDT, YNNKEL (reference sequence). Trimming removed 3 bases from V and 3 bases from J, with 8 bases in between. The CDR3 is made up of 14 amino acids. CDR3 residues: CASSHPGHTGELFF. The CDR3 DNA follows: TGTGCCAGCAGCCATCCGGGTCACACCGGGGAGCTGTTTTTT.

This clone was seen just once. CDR3 sequence: CASSVASVMNTEAFF. The CDR3 DNA is TGTGCCAGCAGCGTAGCTTCAGTCATGAACACTGAAGCTTTCTTT. The rearrangement links TRBV9 to TRBJ1-1; D unclear. Germline CDR1 and CDR2: SGDLS and YYNGEE. Trimming left V 0 bases short and J 0 bases short, with 9 bases between. The CDR3 has 15 amino acids.

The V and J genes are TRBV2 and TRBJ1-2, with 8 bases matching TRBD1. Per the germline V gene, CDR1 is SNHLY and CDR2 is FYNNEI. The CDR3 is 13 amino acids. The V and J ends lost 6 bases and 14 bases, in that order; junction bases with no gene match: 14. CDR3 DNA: TGTGCCAGCAGGGGGACAGGTCCTCTGGCTCGGACCTTC. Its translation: CASRGTGPLARTF. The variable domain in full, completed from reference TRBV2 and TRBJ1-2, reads EPEVTQTPSHQVTQMGQEVILRCVPISNHLYFYWYRQILGQKVEFLVSFYNNEISEKSEIFDDQFSVERPDGSNFTLKIRSTKLEDSAMYFCASRGTGPLARTFGSGTRLTVV.

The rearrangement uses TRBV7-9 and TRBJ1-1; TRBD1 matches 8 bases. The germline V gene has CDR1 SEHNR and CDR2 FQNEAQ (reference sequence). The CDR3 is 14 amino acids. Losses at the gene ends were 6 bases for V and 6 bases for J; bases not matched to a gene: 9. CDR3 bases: TGTGCCAGCAGTTACCTACAGGGGGACGCTGAAGCTTTCTTT. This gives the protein CASSYLQGDAEAFF.

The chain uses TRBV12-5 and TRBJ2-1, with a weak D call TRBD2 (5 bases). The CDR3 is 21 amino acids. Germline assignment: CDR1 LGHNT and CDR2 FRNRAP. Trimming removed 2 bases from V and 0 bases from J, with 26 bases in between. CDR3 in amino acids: CASGLYTVGGKGLLSYNEQFF. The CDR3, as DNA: TGTGCTAGTGGTTTGTACACGGTAGGAGGTAAGGGTCTTCTCTCCTACAATGAGCAGTTCTTC.

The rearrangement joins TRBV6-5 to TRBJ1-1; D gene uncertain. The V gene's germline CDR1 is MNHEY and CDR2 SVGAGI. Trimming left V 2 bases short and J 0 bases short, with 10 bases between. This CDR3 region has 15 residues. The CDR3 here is CASSYGALLNTEAFF. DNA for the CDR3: TGTGCCAGCAGTTACGGTGCACTTTTGAACACTGAAGCTTTCTTT.

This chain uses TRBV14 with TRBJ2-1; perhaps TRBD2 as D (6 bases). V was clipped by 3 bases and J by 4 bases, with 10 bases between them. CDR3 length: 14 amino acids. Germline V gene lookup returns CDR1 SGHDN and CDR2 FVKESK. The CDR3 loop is CASSQGGGYNEQFF. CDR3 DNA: TGTGCCAGCAGCCAGGGGGGTGGATACAATGAGCAGTTCTTC.

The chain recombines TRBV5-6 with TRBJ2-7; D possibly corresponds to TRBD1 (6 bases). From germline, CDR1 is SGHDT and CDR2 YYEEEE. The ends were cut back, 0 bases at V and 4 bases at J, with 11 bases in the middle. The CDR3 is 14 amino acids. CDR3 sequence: CASSLGQVMYEQYV. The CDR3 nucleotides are TGTGCCAGCAGCTTGGGACAGGTGATGTACGAGCAGTACGTC.

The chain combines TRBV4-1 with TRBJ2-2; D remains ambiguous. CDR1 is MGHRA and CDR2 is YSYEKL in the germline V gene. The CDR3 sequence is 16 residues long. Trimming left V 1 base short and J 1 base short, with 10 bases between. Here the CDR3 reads CASSQAPAENTGELFF. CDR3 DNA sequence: TGCGCCAGCAGCCAAGCTCCGGCGGAGAACACCGGGGAGCTGTTTTTT.

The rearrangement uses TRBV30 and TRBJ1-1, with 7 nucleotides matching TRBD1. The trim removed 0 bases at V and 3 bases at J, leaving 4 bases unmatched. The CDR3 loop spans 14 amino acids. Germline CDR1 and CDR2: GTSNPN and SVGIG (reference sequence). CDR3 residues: CAWSVEQGYTEAFF. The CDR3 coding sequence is TGTGCCTGGAGTGTCGAACAGGGGTACACTGAAGCTTTCTTT.

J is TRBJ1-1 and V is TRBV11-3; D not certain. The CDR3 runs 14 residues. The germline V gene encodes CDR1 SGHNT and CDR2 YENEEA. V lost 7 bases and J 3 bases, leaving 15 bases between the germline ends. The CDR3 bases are TGTGCCAGCACCTCTAGAGGGTCCGACACTGAAGCTTTCTTT. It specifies CASTSRGSDTEAFF.

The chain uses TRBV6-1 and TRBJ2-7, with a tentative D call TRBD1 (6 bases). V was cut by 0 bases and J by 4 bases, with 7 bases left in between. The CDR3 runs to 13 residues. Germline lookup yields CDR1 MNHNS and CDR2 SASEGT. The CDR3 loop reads CASSEADRYEQYV. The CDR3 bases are TGTGCCAGCAGTGAAGCCGACAGGTACGAGCAGTACGTC.

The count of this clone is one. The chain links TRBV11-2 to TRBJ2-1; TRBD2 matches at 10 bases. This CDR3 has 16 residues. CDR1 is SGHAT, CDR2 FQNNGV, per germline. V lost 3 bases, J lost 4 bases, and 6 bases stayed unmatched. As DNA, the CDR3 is TGTGCCAGCAGCTTGGGGAGCGGGGGGGCTTACAATGAGCAGTTCTTC. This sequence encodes CASSLGSGGAYNEQFF.

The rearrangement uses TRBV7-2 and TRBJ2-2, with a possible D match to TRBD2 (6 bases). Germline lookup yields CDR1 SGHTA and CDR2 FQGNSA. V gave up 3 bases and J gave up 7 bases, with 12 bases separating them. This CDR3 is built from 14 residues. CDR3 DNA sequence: TGTGCCAGCAGCTTTGGGCGGGGTGGCGGGGAGCTGTTTTTT. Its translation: CASSFGRGGGELFF.

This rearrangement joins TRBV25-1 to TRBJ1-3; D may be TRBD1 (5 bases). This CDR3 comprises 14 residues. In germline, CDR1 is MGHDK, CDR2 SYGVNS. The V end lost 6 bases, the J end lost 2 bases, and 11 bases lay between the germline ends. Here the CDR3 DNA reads TGTGCCAGCAGGGCTCAGGGTGCTGGAAACACCATATATTTT. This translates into CASRAQGAGNTIYF.

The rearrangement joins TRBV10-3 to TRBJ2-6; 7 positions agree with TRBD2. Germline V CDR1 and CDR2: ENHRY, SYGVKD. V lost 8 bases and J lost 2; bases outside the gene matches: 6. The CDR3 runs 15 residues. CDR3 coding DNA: TGTGCCATCCGGGGGGAGTTCGCTGGGGCCAACGTCCTGACTTTC. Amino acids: CAIRGEFAGANVLTF.

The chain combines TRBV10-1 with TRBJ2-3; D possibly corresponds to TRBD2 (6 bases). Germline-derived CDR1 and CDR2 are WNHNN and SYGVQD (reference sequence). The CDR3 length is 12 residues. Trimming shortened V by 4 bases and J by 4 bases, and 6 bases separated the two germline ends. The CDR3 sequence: CASSGRADTQYF. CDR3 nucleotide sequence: TGCGCCAGCAGTGGGAGGGCAGATACGCAGTATTTT.